This T cell receptor (beta chain) was obtained from a study of T cell changes during pregnancy in multiple sclerosis. Germline assignment: CDR1 LNHDA and CDR2 SQIVND (reference sequence). The CDR3 runs 14 residues. Trimming removed 4 bases at V and 2 bases at J, with 12 bases between. Assay: immunoSEQ multiplex PCR; the TCRdb copy retains only in-frame clones and omits some. The sample has under 75,000 clones; about nine tenths are singletons. This clone was counted once. The V and J genes are TRBV19 and TRBJ2-7; D gene unclear. Sequencing was performed on CD4+ T cells from peripheral blood mononuclear cells, taken after pregnancy. The sequence came from a female donor with multiple sclerosis, enrolled in a pregnancy study. The CDR3 DNA reads TGTGCCAGTAGTACGCGCCGAGGCCCCTACGAGCAGTACTTC. Its protein is CASSTRRGPYEQYF.